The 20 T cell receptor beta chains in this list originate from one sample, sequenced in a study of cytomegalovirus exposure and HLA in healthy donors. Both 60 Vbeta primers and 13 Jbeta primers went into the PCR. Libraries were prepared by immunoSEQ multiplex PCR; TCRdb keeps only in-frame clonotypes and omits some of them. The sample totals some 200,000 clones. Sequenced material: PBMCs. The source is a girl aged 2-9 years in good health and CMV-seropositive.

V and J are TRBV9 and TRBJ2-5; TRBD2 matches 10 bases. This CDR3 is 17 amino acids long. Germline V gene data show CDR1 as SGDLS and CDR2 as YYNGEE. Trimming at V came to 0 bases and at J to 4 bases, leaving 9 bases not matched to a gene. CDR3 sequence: CASSVDGSGRFGETQYF. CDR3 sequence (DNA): TGTGCCAGCAGCGTAGATGGTAGCGGGAGGTTCGGAGAGACCCAGTACTTC.

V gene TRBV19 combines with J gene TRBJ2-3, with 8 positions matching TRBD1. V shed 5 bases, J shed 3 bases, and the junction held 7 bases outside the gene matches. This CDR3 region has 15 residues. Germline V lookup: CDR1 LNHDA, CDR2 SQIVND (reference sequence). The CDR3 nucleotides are TGTGCCAGTAGTTTCAGGGGGCGCGGTACAGATACGCAGTATTTT. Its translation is CASSFRGRGTDTQYF.

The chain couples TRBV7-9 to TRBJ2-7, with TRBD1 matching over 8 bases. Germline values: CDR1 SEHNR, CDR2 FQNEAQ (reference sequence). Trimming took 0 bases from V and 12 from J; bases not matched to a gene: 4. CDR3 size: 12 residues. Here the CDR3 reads CASSLAGDRGYF. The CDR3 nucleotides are TGTGCCAGCAGCTTAGCGGGTGACAGGGGGTACTTC.

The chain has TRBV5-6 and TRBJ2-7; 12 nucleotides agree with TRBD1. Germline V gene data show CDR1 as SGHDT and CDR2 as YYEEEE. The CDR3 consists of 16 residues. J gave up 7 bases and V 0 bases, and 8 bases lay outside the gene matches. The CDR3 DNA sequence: TGTGCCAGCAGCTTGGCATTAGGGACAGGGGGCAAAGAGCAGTACTTC. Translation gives CASSLALGTGGKEQYF.

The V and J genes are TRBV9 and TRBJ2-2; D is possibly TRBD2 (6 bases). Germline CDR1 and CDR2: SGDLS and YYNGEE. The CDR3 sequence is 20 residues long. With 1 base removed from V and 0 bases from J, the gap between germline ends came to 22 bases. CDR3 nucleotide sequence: TGTGCCAGCAGCGTATCATTACGCAAAAATGGGGAGGCGAACACCGGGGAGCTGTTTTTT. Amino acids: CASSVSLRKNGEANTGELFF.

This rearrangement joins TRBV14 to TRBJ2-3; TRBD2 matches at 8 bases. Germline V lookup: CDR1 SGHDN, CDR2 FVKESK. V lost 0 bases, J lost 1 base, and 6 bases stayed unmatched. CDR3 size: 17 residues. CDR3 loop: CASSQDQWREGTDTQYF. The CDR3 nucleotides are TGTGCCAGCAGCCAAGATCAATGGCGGGAGGGCACAGATACGCAGTATTTT.

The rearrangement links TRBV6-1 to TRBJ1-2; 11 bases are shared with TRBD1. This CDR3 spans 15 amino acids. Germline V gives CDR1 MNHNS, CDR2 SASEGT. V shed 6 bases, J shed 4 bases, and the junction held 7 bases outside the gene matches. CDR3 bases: TGTGCCAGCAGGGGACAGGGGGAATCCTTCTATGGCTACACCTTC. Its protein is CASRGQGESFYGYTF.

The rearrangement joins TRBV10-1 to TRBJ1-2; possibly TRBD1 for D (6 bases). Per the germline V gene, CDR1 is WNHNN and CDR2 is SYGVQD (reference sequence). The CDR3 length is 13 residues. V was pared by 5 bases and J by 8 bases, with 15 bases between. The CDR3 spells CASSRQGLEGYTF. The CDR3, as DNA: TGCGCCAGCAGTCGGCAGGGGCTAGAGGGCTACACCTTC.

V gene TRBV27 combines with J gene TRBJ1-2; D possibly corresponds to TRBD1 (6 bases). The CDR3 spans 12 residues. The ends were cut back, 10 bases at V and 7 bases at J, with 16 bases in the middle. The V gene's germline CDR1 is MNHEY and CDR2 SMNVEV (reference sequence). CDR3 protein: CAILSGGSGYTF. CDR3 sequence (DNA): TGTGCCATACTTTCGGGGGGCTCTGGCTACACCTTC.

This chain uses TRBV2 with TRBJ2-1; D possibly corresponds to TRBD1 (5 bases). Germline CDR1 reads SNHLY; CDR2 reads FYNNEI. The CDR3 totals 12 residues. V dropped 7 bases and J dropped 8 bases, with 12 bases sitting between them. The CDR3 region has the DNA TGTGCCAGCAAAGGGGATGGCGATGAGCAGTTCTTC. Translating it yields CASKGDGDEQFF.

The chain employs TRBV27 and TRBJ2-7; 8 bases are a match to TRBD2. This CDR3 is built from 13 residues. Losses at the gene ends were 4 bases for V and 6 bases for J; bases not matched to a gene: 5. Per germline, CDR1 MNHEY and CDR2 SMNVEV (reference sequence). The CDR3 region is CASSSHGRAEQYF. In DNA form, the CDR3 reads TGTGCCAGCAGTTCTCACGGGAGGGCCGAGCAGTACTTC.

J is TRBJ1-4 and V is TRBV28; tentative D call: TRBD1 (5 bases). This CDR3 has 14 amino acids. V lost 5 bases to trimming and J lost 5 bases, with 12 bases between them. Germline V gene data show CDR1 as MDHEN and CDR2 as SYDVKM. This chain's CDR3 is CASSGSEGNEKLFF. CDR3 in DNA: TGTGCCAGCAGTGGCTCGGAGGGGAATGAAAAACTGTTTTTT. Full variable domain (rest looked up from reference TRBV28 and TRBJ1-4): DVKVTQSSRYLVKRTGEKVFLECVQDMDHENMFWYRQDPGLGLRLIYFSYDVKMKEKGDIPEGYSVSREKKERFSLILESASTNQTSMYLCASSGSEGNEKLFFGSGTQLSVL.

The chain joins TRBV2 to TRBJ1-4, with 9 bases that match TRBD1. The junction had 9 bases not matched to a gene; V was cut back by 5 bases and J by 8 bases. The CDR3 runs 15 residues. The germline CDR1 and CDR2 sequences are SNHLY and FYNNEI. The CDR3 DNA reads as TGTGCCAGCAGTTTTAACAGGGGGCTGTGGGAAAAACTGTTTTTT. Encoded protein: CASSFNRGLWEKLFF.

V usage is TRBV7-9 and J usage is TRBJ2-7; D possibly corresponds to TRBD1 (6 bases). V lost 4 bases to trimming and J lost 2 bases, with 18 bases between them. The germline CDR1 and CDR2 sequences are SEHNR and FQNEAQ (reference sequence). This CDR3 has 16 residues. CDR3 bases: TGTGCCAGCAGCTCATTAGGGCGACAGGCGACCTACGAGCAGTACTTC. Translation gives CASSSLGRQATYEQYF.

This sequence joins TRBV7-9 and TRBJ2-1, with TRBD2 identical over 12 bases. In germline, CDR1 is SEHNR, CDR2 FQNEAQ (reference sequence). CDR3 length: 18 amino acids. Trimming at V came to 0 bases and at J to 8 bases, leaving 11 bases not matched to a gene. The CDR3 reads CASSLATLLAGGTDEQFF. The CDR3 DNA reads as TGTGCCAGCAGCTTAGCAACGTTACTAGCGGGAGGTACGGATGAGCAGTTCTTC.

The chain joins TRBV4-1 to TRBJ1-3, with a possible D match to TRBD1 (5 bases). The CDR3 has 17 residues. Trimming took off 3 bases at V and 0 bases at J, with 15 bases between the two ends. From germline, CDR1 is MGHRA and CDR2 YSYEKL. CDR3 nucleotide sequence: TGCGCCAGCAGCCAGCTGGGGCTGGGCAGCTCTGGAAACACCATATATTTT. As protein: CASSQLGLGSSGNTIYF.

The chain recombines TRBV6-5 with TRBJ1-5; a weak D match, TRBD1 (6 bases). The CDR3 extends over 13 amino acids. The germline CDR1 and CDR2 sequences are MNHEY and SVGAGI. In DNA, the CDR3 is TGTGCAAGCGGGACATATAGCAATCAGCCCCAGCATTTT. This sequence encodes CASGTYSNQPQHF.

CDR3 nucleotides: TGTGCCAGCAGCAAGGACAGGGGGGCCGGGGAGCTGTTTTTT. Translating it yields CASSKDRGAGELFF. The chain has TRBV14 and TRBJ2-2; TRBD1 aligns across 10 bases. The CDR3 is 14 residues long. The V gene end was trimmed by 5 bases and the J gene end by 6 bases; junction bases not matched to a gene: 3. Germline V lookup: CDR1 SGHDN, CDR2 FVKESK. The variable domain in full, completed from reference TRBV14 and TRBJ2-2, reads EAGVTQFPSHSVIEKGQTVTLRCDPISGHDNLYWYRRVMGKEIKFLLHFVKESKQDESGMPNNRFLAERTGGTYSTLKVQPAELEDSGVYFCASSKDRGAGELFFGEGSRLTVL.

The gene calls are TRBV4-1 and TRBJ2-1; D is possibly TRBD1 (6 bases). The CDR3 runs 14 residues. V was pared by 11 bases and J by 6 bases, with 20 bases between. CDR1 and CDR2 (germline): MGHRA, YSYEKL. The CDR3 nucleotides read TGCGCCGACCCCACAGGGATTCCTCGCAATGAGCAGTTCTTC. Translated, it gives CADPTGIPRNEQFF.

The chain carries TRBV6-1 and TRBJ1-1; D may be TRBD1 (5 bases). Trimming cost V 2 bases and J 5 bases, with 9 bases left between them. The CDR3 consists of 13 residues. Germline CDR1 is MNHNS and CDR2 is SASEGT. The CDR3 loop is CASSEWPGTEAFF. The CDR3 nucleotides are TGTGCCAGCAGTGAATGGCCAGGGACTGAAGCTTTCTTT.